This T cell receptor (beta chain) was obtained from a study of T cell repertoires in cytomegalovirus infection. Overall study results and limits: Ex vivo responses were dominated by HLA-C-restricted CMV-specific TCR beta clonotypes.

CDR1 SGHNT and CDR2 YENEEA come from the germline V gene. The CDR3 is made up of 14 amino acids. Trimming took 5 bases from V and 3 from J, leaving 11 bases between them. Ten or more counts support this clonotype. Its cognate antigen is unknown. MiXCR, applied by TCRdb to the reads, yields one record per CDR3 protein. The sample has approximately 730,000 distinct CDR3 sequences, just under 30% seen once. This rearrangement joins TRBV11-3 to TRBJ2-1; D is uncertain. The clonotype was recovered from a human donor in good health (CMV status not recorded). Some clones in this sample may be carry-over from other donors' samples. The sequences come from cultured CD8+ T cells from PBMCs, collected from culture after CMV antigen stimulation. For the CDR3, the DNA is TGTGCCAGCAGCAACCGTTCAAACTACAATGAGCAGTTCTTC. Its protein is CASSNRSNYNEQFF.